The 32 T cell receptor beta chains given below trace back to one sample, sequenced in a study of T cell responses to AZD1222 COVID-19 vaccine. Repertoires were generated with immunoSEQ multiplex PCR, while TCRdb's copy carries only in-frame clones and drops some. Among tens of thousands of clones, roughly 90% were seen once, and the ten largest hold over 1.3%. The material was peripheral blood, obtained 28 days after the second AZD1222 dose. These receptors were collected from an adult who received the AZD1222 COVID-19 vaccine.

The chain couples TRBV5-5 to TRBJ1-2; D remains ambiguous. Germline V gives CDR1 SGHKS, CDR2 YYEKEE (reference sequence). The CDR3 runs 14 residues. Deletions cut 0 bases from V and 2 bases from J, with 8 bases between. This CDR3 is CASSLGVGNYGYTF. As DNA, the CDR3 is TGTGCCAGCAGCTTGGGGGTAGGGAACTATGGCTACACCTTC.

The V gene is TRBV3-1 (or the pseudogene TRBV3-2), the J gene TRBJ2-7; 7 nucleotides agree with TRBD1. Per the germline V gene, CDR1 is LGHDT and CDR2 is YNNKEL (reference sequence). Unmatched junction bases numbered 6, after V lost 1 base and J lost 3 bases. The CDR3 runs to 15 residues. The CDR3 coding sequence is TGTGCCAGCAGCCAAGGCGACAGGGTGCACTACGAGCAGTACTTC. It specifies CASSQGDRVHYEQYF.

The chain couples TRBV7-3 to TRBJ2-1; D gene ambiguous. The CDR3 is made up of 8 amino acids. From germline, CDR1 is SGHTA and CDR2 FQGTGA. CDR3: CNVHEQFF. Written as DNA, the CDR3 is TGTAACGTTCATGAGCAGTTCTTC.

This clone showed up just once. V gene TRBV30 combines with J gene TRBJ1-2; D gene uncertain. V was trimmed by 2 bases and J by 0 bases, leaving 13 bases between them. The CDR3 covers 15 residues. Germline values: CDR1 GTSNPN, CDR2 SVGIG (reference sequence). Here the CDR3 DNA reads TGTGCCTGGAGTTTGGGAGGAGGTGCTAACTATGGCTACACCTTC. Protein: CAWSLGGGANYGYTF.

The V and J genes are TRBV6-5 and TRBJ1-2, with D unresolved. The CDR3 has 15 residues. The germline V gene has CDR1 MNHEY and CDR2 SVGAGI. V was trimmed by 0 bases and J by 6 bases, leaving 14 bases between them. The CDR3 bases are TGTGCCAGCAGTTACTCAAGAGGCAGGAGCGATGGCTACACCTTC. Protein: CASSYSRGRSDGYTF.

V is TRBV12-3 or TRBV12-4 and J is TRBJ1-3, with no clear D. V was trimmed by 5 bases and J by 4 bases, leaving 9 bases between them. The CDR3 loop spans 13 amino acids. CDR3 loop: CASSTTSGNTIYF. The CDR3 nucleotides read TGTGCCAGCAGTACCACTTCAGGAAACACCATATATTTT.

J is TRBJ2-3 and V is TRBV6-5; no firm D call. The CDR3 consists of 12 residues. CDR1 MNHEY and CDR2 SVGAGI come from the germline V gene. Trimming left V 6 bases short and J 6 bases short, with 10 bases between. DNA for the CDR3: TGTGCCAGCAGGCAGACCGGGGATACGCAGTATTTT. It is translated as CASRQTGDTQYF.

This chain joins TRBV3-1 (or the pseudogene TRBV3-2) and TRBJ2-1, with D perhaps matching TRBD1 (5 bases). Germline V gene data show CDR1 as LGHDT and CDR2 as YNNKEL (reference sequence). Between the trimmed V and J ends, which lost 4 bases and 1 base, there was a span of 14 bases. There are 16 residues in the CDR3. CDR3 DNA sequence: TGTGCCAGCAGCCGAATCATACAGGATTCCTACAATGAGCAGTTCTTC. Translated: CASSRIIQDSYNEQFF.

The rearrangement joins TRBV5-5 to TRBJ2-5, with TRBD2 as a possible D gene (6 bases). The germline V gene encodes CDR1 SGHKS and CDR2 YYEKEE (reference sequence). The CDR3 spans 13 residues. The V end lost 2 bases, the J end lost 4 bases, and 9 bases lay between the germline ends. The DNA for the CDR3 is TGTGCCAGCAGCTTCGGGGGTCCAGAGACCCAGTACTTC. This sequence encodes CASSFGGPETQYF.

In this sample, this clone turned up once. This chain joins TRBV5-1 and TRBJ1-1; possibly TRBD1 for D (5 bases). Deletions cut 6 bases from V and 1 base from J, with 16 bases between. Germline V gene lookup returns CDR1 SGHRS and CDR2 YFSETQ. This CDR3 is built from 15 residues. The CDR3 coding sequence is TGCGCCAGCACCCGTGGTGGGGGGGGGAACACTGAAGCTTTCTTT. Protein product: CASTRGGGGNTEAFF.

The CDR3 bases are TGTGCCAGAGGGACTAGCGGGGCCAGTCGCTCCGAGCAGTACTTC. Its protein is CARGTSGASRSEQYF. The chain has TRBV2 and TRBJ2-7; 13 bases are a match to TRBD2. The V segment lost 9 bases and the J segment 6 bases; nucleotides outside the gene matches: 11. The CDR3 consists of 15 residues. Germline V gives CDR1 SNHLY, CDR2 FYNNEI. Variable domain in full (rest from reference TRBV2 and TRBJ2-7): EPEVTQTPSHQVTQMGQEVILRCVPISNHLYFYWYRQILGQKVEFLVSFYNNEISEKSEIFDDQFSVERPDGSNFTLKIRSTKLEDSAMYFCARGTSGASRSEQYFGPGTRLTVT.

V and J are TRBV28 and TRBJ2-6, with no clear D. Germline V gives CDR1 MDHEN, CDR2 SYDVKM. Trimming took off 4 bases at V and 2 bases at J, with 15 bases between the two ends. The CDR3 has 17 residues. The CDR3 spells CASSSTRSPPGANVLTF. The CDR3 region has the DNA TGTGCCAGCAGTTCGACAAGGTCCCCCCCTGGGGCCAACGTCCTGACTTTC. Full variable domain (remainder filled in from reference TRBV28 and TRBJ2-6): DVKVTQSSRYLVKRTGEKVFLECVQDMDHENMFWYRQDPGLGLRLIYFSYDVKMKEKGDIPEGYSVSREKKERFSLILESASTNQTSMYLCASSSTRSPPGANVLTFGAGSRLTVL.

The CDR3 loop is CASSDPDRRENEKLFF. CDR3 DNA sequence: TGTGCCAGCAGCGACCCTGACCGACGGGAGAATGAAAAACTGTTTTTT. This chain connects TRBV28 to TRBJ1-4; no clear D gene. The CDR3 covers 16 residues. Germline CDR1 is MDHEN and CDR2 is SYDVKM. Between the trimmed V and J ends, which lost 6 bases and 5 bases, there was a span of 19 bases. Using reference TRBV28 and TRBJ1-4 for the parts outside the CDR3, the full variable domain is DVKVTQSSRYLVKRTGEKVFLECVQDMDHENMFWYRQDPGLGLRLIYFSYDVKMKEKGDIPEGYSVSREKKERFSLILESASTNQTSMYLCASSDPDRRENEKLFFGSGTQLSVL.

To note about this clone: Within the sample, other DNA sequences also encode this same CDR3. The rearrangement uses TRBV7-9 and TRBJ1-5, with 10 bases that match TRBD1. With V trimmed by 3 bases and J by 3 bases, 2 bases remained unmatched. The CDR3 extends over 15 amino acids. Germline V gene data show CDR1 as SEHNR and CDR2 as FQNEAQ (reference sequence). This chain's CDR3 is CASSFGTGDNQPQHF. Here the CDR3 DNA reads TGTGCCAGCAGCTTCGGGACAGGGGACAATCAGCCCCAGCATTTT.

The chain combines TRBV30 with TRBJ2-3; 10 nucleotides line up with TRBD2. Germline trimming cut 8 bases from V and 4 bases from J; bases unmatched to any gene: 6. The germline V gene encodes CDR1 GTSNPN and CDR2 SVGIG (reference sequence). There are 13 residues in the CDR3. Here the CDR3 DNA reads TGTGCCGAGAGTCTAGCGGGGGCAGATACGCAGTATTTT. Amino acids: CAESLAGADTQYF.

The chain employs TRBV11-2 and TRBJ1-4, with TRBD1 matching over 11 bases. From germline, CDR1 is SGHAT and CDR2 FQNNGV. V lost 4 bases, J lost 7 bases, and 5 bases stayed unmatched. The CDR3 is made up of 15 amino acids. The CDR3 loop reads CASSWTGGGGEKLFF. The CDR3, as DNA: TGTGCCAGCAGCTGGACAGGGGGCGGCGGTGAAAAACTGTTTTTT.

This chain connects TRBV7-9 to TRBJ1-3; TRBD1 matches at 7 bases. The CDR3 runs 17 residues. In germline, CDR1 is SEHNR, CDR2 FQNEAQ (reference sequence). With V trimmed by 5 bases and J by 0 bases, 10 bases remained unmatched. CDR3 sequence: CASSPRDSYFSGNTIYF. The CDR3 nucleotides read TGTGCCAGCAGCCCCAGGGACAGTTACTTCTCTGGAAACACCATATATTTT. The full variable domain, with the rest looked up from reference TRBV7-9 and TRBJ1-3, is DTGVSQNPRHKITKRGQNVTFRCDPISEHNRLYWYRQTLGQGPEFLTYFQNEAQLEKSRLLSDRFSAERPKGSFSTLEIQRTEQGDSAMYLCASSPRDSYFSGNTIYFGEGSWLTVV.

This rearrangement joins TRBV27 to TRBJ2-7, with a tentative D call TRBD1 (6 bases). Germline V CDR1 and CDR2: MNHEY, SMNVEV (reference sequence). This CDR3 spans 14 amino acids. The V end lost 5 bases, the J end lost 2 bases, and 13 bases lay between the germline ends. CDR3 residues: CASSPRDTTYEQYF. CDR3 nucleotide sequence: TGTGCCAGCAGTCCTAGGGACACCACCTACGAGCAGTACTTC.

The chain is built from TRBV12-3 or TRBV12-4 and TRBJ2-3; D is undetermined. V lost 3 bases, J lost 3 bases, and 7 bases lay in between. The CDR3 spans 13 residues. The CDR3, as DNA: TGTGCCAGCAGTTTTAGGTTAACAGATACGCAGTATTTT. As protein: CASSFRLTDTQYF.

The genes are TRBV5-5 and TRBJ1-5, with a possible D match to TRBD1 (6 bases). The germline V and J ends were trimmed by 3 bases and 3 bases, with 10 bases remaining between them. Germline loops: CDR1 SGHKS, CDR2 YYEKEE (reference sequence). The CDR3 extends over 14 amino acids. The CDR3 sequence: CASSSGQHNQPQHF. The CDR3, as DNA: TGTGCCAGCAGCTCAGGACAGCACAATCAGCCCCAGCATTTT.

This chain links TRBV4-2 with TRBJ2-7; possibly TRBD1 or TRBD2 for D (5 bases each). The CDR3 covers 13 residues. CDR1 LGHNA and CDR2 YNFKEQ come from the germline V gene. V lost 3 bases and J lost 3, with 9 bases in between. The CDR3 DNA sequence: TGTGCCAGCAGCCAGGGGGAAAACTACGAGCAGTACTTC. It yields the protein CASSQGENYEQYF.

The chain links TRBV3-1 (or the pseudogene TRBV3-2) to TRBJ1-6; TRBD1 agrees at 7 bases. The CDR3 runs 18 residues. From germline, CDR1 is LGHDT and CDR2 YNNKEL (reference sequence). With V trimmed by 3 bases and J by 1 base, 9 bases remained unmatched. The CDR3 sequence: CASSQELGGRSYNSPLHF. In nucleotides, the CDR3 is TGTGCCAGCAGCCAGGAATTAGGGGGCAGGTCCTATAATTCACCCCTCCACTTT.

This chain uses TRBV7-6 with TRBJ1-2; weak D call: TRBD1 (5 bases). Germline CDR1 and CDR2: SGHVS and FNYEAQ. The V and J ends lost 5 bases and 5 bases respectively, with 15 bases between them. The CDR3 has 14 residues. This CDR3 is CASSPGTAGYGYTF. CDR3 in DNA: TGTGCCAGCAGCCCTGGGACGGCTGGGTATGGCTACACCTTC. Full variable domain (missing parts from reference TRBV7-6 and TRBJ1-2): GAGVSQSPRYKVTKRGQDVALRCDPISGHVSLYWYRQALGQGPEFLTYFNYEAQQDKSGLPNDRFSAERPEGSISTLTIQRTEQRDSAMYRCASSPGTAGYGYTFGSGTRLTVV.

This chain links TRBV18 with TRBJ2-7; possible D gene TRBD1, 6 bases. This CDR3 is built from 14 residues. Deletions cut 0 bases from V and 5 bases from J, with 11 bases between. CDR1 KGHSH and CDR2 LQKENI come from the germline V gene. Written as DNA, the CDR3 is TGTGCCAGCTCACCACCGGGGGCACTCAACGAGCAGTACTTC. Translation gives CASSPPGALNEQYF. Full variable domain (rest looked up from reference TRBV18 and TRBJ2-7): NAGVMQNPRHLVRRRGQEARLRCSPMKGHSHVYWYRQLPEEGLKFMVYLQKENIIDESGMPKERFSAEFPKEGPSILRIQQVVRGDSAAYFCASSPPGALNEQYFGPGTRLTVT.

V usage is TRBV28 and J usage is TRBJ2-2; 9 nucleotides match TRBD2. The CDR3 runs to 14 residues. V lost 8 bases to trimming and J lost 3 bases; unmatched junction nucleotides: 4. In germline, CDR1 is MDHEN, CDR2 SYDVKM. The CDR3 here is CASGLAGDTGELFF. The CDR3 DNA reads as TGTGCCAGCGGGTTAGCGGGGGACACCGGGGAGCTGTTTTTT.

V gene TRBV5-8 combines with J gene TRBJ1-2; no definite D call. Germline values: CDR1 SGHTS, CDR2 YDEGEE. The CDR3 is 13 residues long. The V and J ends lost 1 base and 5 bases respectively, with 9 bases between them. The CDR3 is CASSLSTAYGYTF. The CDR3 bases are TGTGCCAGCAGCTTGTCGACTGCGTATGGCTACACCTTC.

The V gene is TRBV6-5, the J gene TRBJ1-2, with D uncertain. This CDR3 is 14 amino acids long. The germline V gene has CDR1 MNHEY and CDR2 SVGAGI. Trimming took off 2 bases at V and 2 bases at J, with 9 bases between the two ends. The CDR3 bases are TGTGCCAGCAGTTACGGGGTCAAAAACTATGGCTACACCTTC. It specifies CASSYGVKNYGYTF.

The J gene is TRBJ2-3, the V gene TRBV3-1 (or the pseudogene TRBV3-2); TRBD2 aligns across 9 bases. Losses at the gene ends were 2 bases for V and 6 bases for J; bases not matched to a gene: 6. This CDR3 comprises 15 residues. The germline gives CDR1 LGHDT, CDR2 YNNKEL (reference sequence). The CDR3 loop is CASSQSGLAGDTQYF. As DNA, the CDR3 is TGTGCCAGCAGCCAAAGTGGTCTAGCGGGGGATACGCAGTATTTT.

The V and J genes are TRBV5-5 and TRBJ1-5; a weak D match, TRBD1 (5 bases). The ends were cut back, 1 base at V and 7 bases at J, with 12 bases in the middle. The CDR3 is 14 amino acids. Per the germline V gene, CDR1 is SGHKS and CDR2 is YYEKEE (reference sequence). The CDR3 region has the DNA TGTGCCAGCAGCTTGACATTGGGGGACCAGCCCCAGCATTTT. It encodes CASSLTLGDQPQHF. Variable domain in full (rest from reference TRBV5-5 and TRBJ1-5): DAGVTQSPTHLIKTRGQQVTLRCSPISGHKSVSWYQQVLGQGPQFIFQYYEKEERGRGNFPDRFSARQFPNYSSELNVNALLLGDSALYLCASSLTLGDQPQHFGDGTRLSIL.

This rearrangement joins TRBV28 to TRBJ1-2, with D perhaps TRBD1 (5 bases). The ends were cut back, 8 bases at V and 2 bases at J, with 9 bases in the middle. This CDR3 has 12 residues. The germline V gene encodes CDR1 MDHEN and CDR2 SYDVKM. The DNA of the CDR3 is TGTGCCAGCTCACAGGTGAACTATGGCTACACCTTC. Its protein is CASSQVNYGYTF.

The chain couples TRBV30 to TRBJ2-2; D unclear. The CDR3 is 12 residues long. The germline V gene has CDR1 GTSNPN and CDR2 SVGIG (reference sequence). V was cut by 3 bases and J by 6 bases, with 8 bases left in between. The CDR3 region is CAWRKSAGELFF. For the CDR3, the DNA is TGTGCCTGGAGAAAAAGCGCCGGGGAGCTGTTTTTT.

This clone has just one count. CDR3 loop: CASSGFMQRGYGYTF. DNA for the CDR3: TGTGCCTCATCCGGGTTCATGCAGAGGGGCTATGGCTACACCTTC. The chain uses TRBV19 and TRBJ1-2; D is possibly TRBD1 (5 bases). Germline CDR1 and CDR2: LNHDA and SQIVND (reference sequence). Trimming stripped 11 bases from V and 4 bases from J, with 23 bases between. The CDR3 is 15 residues long.